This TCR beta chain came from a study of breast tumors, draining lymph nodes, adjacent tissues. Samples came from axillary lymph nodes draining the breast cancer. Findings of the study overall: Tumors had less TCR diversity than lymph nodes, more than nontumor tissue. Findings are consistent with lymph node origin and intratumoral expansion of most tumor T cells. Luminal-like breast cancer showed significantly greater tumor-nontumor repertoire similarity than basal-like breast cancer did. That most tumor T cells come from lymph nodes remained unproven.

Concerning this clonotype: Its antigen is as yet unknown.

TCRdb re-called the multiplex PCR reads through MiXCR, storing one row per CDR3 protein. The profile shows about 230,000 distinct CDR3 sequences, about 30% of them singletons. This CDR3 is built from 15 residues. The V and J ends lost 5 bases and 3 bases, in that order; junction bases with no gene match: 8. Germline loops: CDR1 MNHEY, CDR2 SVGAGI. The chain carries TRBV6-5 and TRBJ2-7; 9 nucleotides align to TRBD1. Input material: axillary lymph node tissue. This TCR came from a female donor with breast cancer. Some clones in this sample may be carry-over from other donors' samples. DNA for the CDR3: TGTGCCAGCAGTCAGGGGACAGGGCGAATCTACGAGCAGTACTTC. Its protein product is CASSQGTGRIYEQYF.